The following is a TCR beta chain sequence with its context. This specimen comes from a study of cytomegalovirus exposure and HLA in healthy donors. This CDR3 region has 14 residues. The germline CDR1 and CDR2 sequences are LGHNA and YSLEER. Trimming cost V 0 bases and J 5 bases, with 9 bases left between them. The protocol was immunoSEQ multiplex PCR, while the TCRdb copy is restricted to in-frame clones and leaves out a portion. Seen here are about 330,000 clones, roughly 87% observed once, and the top ten hold roughly 1.2%. The V gene is TRBV4-3, the J gene TRBJ2-3, with D unclear. Sequences were obtained from PBMCs. The TCR comes from a woman aged 30 to 39 in good health and CMV-seropositive. The CDR3 nucleotides read TGCGCCAGCAGCCAAGATCAGCTGGGAGATACGCAGTATTTT. The encoded protein is CASSQDQLGDTQYF.